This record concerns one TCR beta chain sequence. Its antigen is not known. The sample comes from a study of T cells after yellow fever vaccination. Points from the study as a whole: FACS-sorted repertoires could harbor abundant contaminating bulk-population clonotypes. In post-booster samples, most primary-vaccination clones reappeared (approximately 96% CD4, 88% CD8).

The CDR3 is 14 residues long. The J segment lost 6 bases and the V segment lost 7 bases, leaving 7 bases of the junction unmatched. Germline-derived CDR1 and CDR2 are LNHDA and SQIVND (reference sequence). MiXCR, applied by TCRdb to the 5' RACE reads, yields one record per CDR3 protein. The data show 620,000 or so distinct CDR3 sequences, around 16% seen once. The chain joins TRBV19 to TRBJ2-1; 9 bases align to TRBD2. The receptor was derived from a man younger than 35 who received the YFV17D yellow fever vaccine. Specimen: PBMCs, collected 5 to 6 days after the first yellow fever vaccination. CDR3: CASNVAGAPNEQFF. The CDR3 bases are TGTGCCAGTAACGTAGCGGGGGCCCCCAATGAGCAGTTCTTC.